This T cell receptor beta chain was sequenced during a study of shared clonotypes between healthy human individuals. This CDR3 is 14 amino acids long. Germline CDR1 reads SNHLY; CDR2 reads FYNNEI. V lost 2 bases to trimming and J lost 3 bases, with 7 bases between them. The assay was run at deep level. A roughly 200 ng quantity of DNA, 25,000 to 35,000 T cell genomes, went into the sorted-subset replicate PCRs. Assay: immunoSEQ multiplex PCR; the TCRdb copy retains only in-frame clones and omits some. The data show roughly 2 million clones, just under 95% seen once. Positively selected for CCR7, the CD45RO-negative cells used as naive CD8 cells excluded terminally differentiated effector memory CD45RA+ cells.

This chain links TRBV2 with TRBJ2-2; D is uncertain. The sequenced sample was naive CD8+ T cells sorted from blood. The TCR sequence derives from a man aged 18 to 30 in good health. The CDR3 protein is CASSELVDTGELFF. For the CDR3, the DNA is TGTGCCAGCAGTGAACTAGTCGACACCGGGGAGCTGTTTTTT.